This T cell receptor (beta chain) was profiled in a study of T cell responses to AZD1222 COVID-19 vaccine. As for the study in general: Analyses pooled second doses at about 4 or about 12 weeks.

With respect to this clone: Its target is not known.

The method was immunoSEQ multiplex PCR; TCRdb's version includes in-frame clones alone and lacks a portion of them. Here the sample spans roughly 120,000 clones, 86% being singletons. Study outcomes and limitations: It was only 6 or 7 AZD1222 recipients who were seropositive at baseline. Two AZD1222 administrations were followed by greater Spike-specific TCR breadth and depth. Clonal diversity may have been underestimated in mostly white British donors.

The J segment lost 4 bases and the V segment lost 2 bases, leaving 4 bases of the junction unmatched. Germline assignment: CDR1 SNHLY and CDR2 FYNNEI. CDR3 size: 15 residues. The rearrangement joins TRBV2 to TRBJ2-7; 11 bases align to TRBD2. Material: peripheral blood, obtained on day 0 of AZD1222 vaccination. The receptor's source is an adult in good health. The CDR3 loop is CASSELAGGVYEQYF. CDR3 DNA sequence: TGTGCCAGCAGTGAACTAGCGGGGGGCGTGTACGAGCAGTACTTC.